The 18 T cell receptor beta chains given below trace back to one sample, sequenced in a study of human T cells and chemical hapten exposure. Time point reported: patch test 3, about 24 weeks after DPC sensitization. Treatment of the sample: therapeutic diphenylcyclopropenone sensitization with weekly scalp DPC. One entry per CDR3 protein results from TCRdb running MiXCR on the RACE reads. The sample carries over 55,000 distinct CDR3 sequences, around 10% recorded once. The sample consisted of whole blood, taken in connection with sensitization to the hapten diphenylcyclopropenone (DPC). The receptors stem from a woman in her forties or fifties with alopecia areata. Some clones in this sample may be carry-over from other donors' samples.

The chain links TRBV7-9 to TRBJ1-1, with 7 bases lining up with TRBD1. Germline CDR1 and CDR2: SEHNR and FQNEAQ (reference sequence). Losses at the gene ends were 5 bases for V and 11 bases for J; bases not matched to a gene: 11. The CDR3 is 13 residues long. CDR3 coding DNA: TGTGCCAGCAGCCCAGGGGGGTTGCGTTCGGCTTTCTTT. Its protein is CASSPGGLRSAFF.

This clonotype was observed a handful of times. The CDR3 nucleotides are TGTGCCAGCAGGGGGGACAGTTACGCCAAAAACATTCAGTACTTC. Its translation is CASRGDSYAKNIQYF. J is TRBJ2-4 and V is TRBV6-6; 7 positions match TRBD1. The CDR3 runs 15 residues. Trimming at V came to 6 bases and at J to 1 base, leaving 6 bases not matched to a gene. Looked up from germline, CDR1 is MNHNY and CDR2 is SVGAGI (reference sequence).

The gene calls are TRBV12-3 or TRBV12-4 and TRBJ2-4; the match to TRBD2 covers 10 bases. This CDR3 is 15 amino acids long. The V and J ends lost 5 bases and 8 bases, in that order; junction bases with no gene match: 9. The CDR3: CASSHPGLARDIQYF. CDR3 in DNA: TGTGCCAGCAGTCACCCGGGACTAGCGAGAGACATTCAGTACTTC.

This clonotype was recorded a few times. This chain connects TRBV12-3 or TRBV12-4 to TRBJ2-7; D remains unclear. V dropped 4 bases and J dropped 6 bases, with 7 bases sitting between them. This CDR3 spans 11 amino acids. In DNA form, the CDR3 reads TGTGCCAGCAGTTCCTGGCCCGAGCAGTACTTC. Protein sequence: CASSSWPEQYF.

The chain combines TRBV6-5 with TRBJ1-5; D is unclear. The germline V and J ends were trimmed by 0 bases and 4 bases, with 10 bases remaining between them. This CDR3 has 15 amino acids. Germline CDR1 is MNHEY and CDR2 is SVGAGI. The CDR3 protein is CASSYSSSSNQPQHF. The CDR3 DNA follows: TGTGCCAGCAGTTACTCGTCGAGTAGTAATCAGCCCCAGCATTTT.

The rearrangement uses TRBV20-1 and TRBJ2-5; unclear D gene. With 4 bases removed from V and 4 bases from J, the gap between germline ends came to 10 bases. CDR1 and CDR2 from the germline V gene are DFQATT and SNEGSKA (reference sequence). CDR3 length: 12 residues. This CDR3 is CSAIGPGETQYF. The DNA of the CDR3 is TGCAGTGCTATCGGCCCGGGAGAGACCCAGTACTTC.

This clonotype was detected ten times or more. This rearrangement joins TRBV6-1 to TRBJ1-5; D unresolved. Trimming took 3 bases from V and 8 from J, leaving 11 bases between them. CDR3 size: 13 residues. The germline CDR1 and CDR2 sequences are MNHNS and SASEGT. The chain's CDR3 is CASSETYFEPQHF. DNA of the CDR3: TGTGCCAGCAGTGAGACATATTTCGAGCCCCAGCATTTT.

This clonotype was picked up a small number of times. This chain connects TRBV6-5 to TRBJ2-3; 8 positions match TRBD1. Germline V gene lookup returns CDR1 MNHEY and CDR2 SVGAGI. After removal of 7 bases from V and 2 bases from J, the junction contained 11 bases not matched to a gene. This CDR3 has 16 residues. CDR3 region: CASTPGGHSVTDTQYF. CDR3 bases: TGTGCCAGCACCCCAGGGGGCCACTCTGTCACAGATACGCAGTATTTT.

This clonotype occurred many times. V usage is TRBV10-1 and J usage is TRBJ2-2; D call uncertain. The germline CDR1 and CDR2 sequences are WNHNN and SYGVQD (reference sequence). V was cut by 5 bases and J by 0 bases, with 7 bases left in between. The CDR3 runs to 14 residues. In DNA form, the CDR3 reads TGCGCCAGCAGTATGCTAGCGAACACCGGGGAGCTGTTTTTT. This sequence encodes CASSMLANTGELFF.

This clonotype came up many times. The V and J genes are TRBV7-8 and TRBJ2-3; D is uncertain. V lost 0 bases to trimming and J lost 2 bases, with 9 bases between them. This CDR3 is built from 15 residues. From germline, CDR1 is SGHVS and CDR2 FQNEAQ. The DNA of the CDR3 is TGTGCCAGCAGCTTAGCGCGTCGGGTCACAGATACGCAGTATTTT. Translated, it gives CASSLARRVTDTQYF.

This clonotype occurred a few times. This CDR3 reads CASSLDFTGELFF. DNA of the CDR3: TGTGCCAGCAGCTTGGACTTCACCGGGGAGCTGTTTTTT. The gene calls are TRBV7-9 and TRBJ2-2; D may be TRBD2 (5 bases). V lost 3 bases and J 4 bases, leaving 6 bases between the germline ends. CDR1 is SEHNR, CDR2 FQNEAQ, per germline (reference sequence). The length of the CDR3 is 13 residues.

This clonotype was counted many times. The chain joins TRBV9 to TRBJ2-7; D is unresolved. Germline V gives CDR1 SGDLS, CDR2 YYNGEE. Trimming shortened V by 10 bases and J by 0 bases, and 11 bases separated the two germline ends. The CDR3 spans 12 residues. The CDR3 loop is CASGDISYEQYF. The CDR3 DNA follows: TGTGCCTCCGGAGACATCTCCTACGAGCAGTACTTC.

This rearrangement joins TRBV7-8 to TRBJ1-1; D gene unclear. The CDR3 sequence is 12 residues long. In germline, CDR1 is SGHVS, CDR2 FQNEAQ. Trimming stripped 8 bases from V and 1 base from J, with 8 bases between. The CDR3 region is CASCEGNTEAFF. Here the CDR3 DNA reads TGTGCCAGCTGTGAGGGGAACACTGAAGCTTTCTTT.

This clonotype was recorded at least ten times. The gene calls are TRBV5-1 and TRBJ1-5; TRBD1 agrees at 10 bases. This CDR3 region has 15 residues. Losses at the gene ends were 4 bases for V and 6 bases for J; bases not matched to a gene: 7. Germline-derived CDR1 and CDR2 are SGHRS and YFSETQ. CDR3 nucleotides: TGCGCCAGCAGCCCGGGACAGGGGTCCAGTCAGCCCCAGCATTTT. Translated: CASSPGQGSSQPQHF.

Only a few counts were recorded for this clonotype. CDR3 in DNA: TGCAGCGTTGTAGTCACAGGGGCGAACACTGAAGCTTTCTTT. It encodes CSVVVTGANTEAFF. The chain recombines TRBV29-1 with TRBJ1-1; 7 nucleotides align to TRBD1. CDR1 SQVTM and CDR2 ANQGSEA come from the germline V gene. Germline trimming cut 4 bases from V and 1 base from J; bases unmatched to any gene: 6. The CDR3 length is 14 residues. Full variable domain (remainder filled in from reference TRBV29-1 and TRBJ1-1): SAVISQKPSRDICQRGTSLTIQCQVDSQVTMMFWYRQQPGQSLTLIATANQGSEATYESGFVIDKFPISRPNLTFSTLTVSNMSPEDSSIYLCSVVVTGANTEAFFGQGTRLTVV.

The chain recombines TRBV12-3 or TRBV12-4 with TRBJ1-2; a weak D match, TRBD1 (5 bases). This CDR3 contains 15 residues. The ends were cut back, 5 bases at V and 5 bases at J, with 18 bases in the middle. DNA for the CDR3: TGTGCCAGCAGTCTCACTAAAGGGGACCGATATGGCTACACCTTC. It specifies CASSLTKGDRYGYTF.

This clonotype was seen a handful of times. This chain joins TRBV12-3 or TRBV12-4 and TRBJ1-5, with TRBD1 matching 11 bases. The V and J ends lost 5 bases and 6 bases, in that order; junction bases with no gene match: 6. CDR3 length equals 15 residues. CDR3 amino acids: CASSRTGGASQPQHF. CDR3 coding DNA: TGTGCCAGCAGTCGGACAGGGGGCGCTTCTCAGCCCCAGCATTTT.

About this clonotype: The junction shows a germline mismatch at one end, possibly a read error. J is TRBJ2-6 and V is TRBV6-1; D possibly corresponds to TRBD1 (5 bases). The length of the CDR3 is 16 residues. Germline CDR1 is MNHNS and CDR2 is SASEGT. The DNA of the CDR3 is TGTGCCAGCAGTGAGATGGGGATCTCTGGGGCCAACGTCCTGGCTTTC. Its translation: CASSEMGISGANVLAF.